This note documents a single T cell receptor beta chain sequence. The antigen is undetermined. Splitting of each subset's genomic DNA was done evenly across several immunoSEQ plates. Repertoires were generated with immunoSEQ multiplex PCR, while TCRdb's copy carries only in-frame clones and drops some. The sample lists about half a million clones, approximately 80% occurring once. Trimming stripped 4 bases from V and 4 bases from J, with 20 bases between. The CDR3 contains 17 residues. Looked up from germline, CDR1 is MDHEN and CDR2 is SYDVKM. The data were obtained in a study of shared clonotypes between healthy human individuals. Each sample came from a Caucasian adult donor living in Nashville, Tennessee. Around 100 million PBMCs went into genomic DNA for unsorted samples. Regarding the study as a whole: Investigators expected sequencing depth to affect clonotype sharing among donors.

Source material: PBMCs. V and J are TRBV28 and TRBJ1-3, with a possible D match to TRBD1 (5 bases). The origin of this receptor is a woman in her thirties or forties in good health. Some clones in this sample may be carry-over from other donors' samples. CDR3 coding DNA: TGTGCCAGCAGTTCATGGACAAGGAAAGCGGGGGGAAACACCATATATTTT. Protein product: CASSSWTRKAGGNTIYF.